These 30 T cell receptor beta chains were all obtained from the same sample, sequenced in a study. TCRdb fed the 5' RACE reads into MiXCR, producing one record per CDR3 protein. This sample has nearly 55,000 distinct CDR3 sequences, with roughly 18% found just once. Sequenced input: naive CD4+ T cells sorted from blood. Subset: naive CD4+ T cells, CD4+CD45RA+CD25-. The receptors shown here come from a female donor with breast cancer.

This chain joins TRBV24-1 and TRBJ1-2; D is unclear. The V end was cut by 1 base, the J end by 10 bases, with 6 bases between. Germline CDR1 and CDR2: KGHDR and SFDVKD. The CDR3 runs to 11 residues. The CDR3 DNA reads TGTGCCACCAGTGATTTAAGGGACTACACCTTC. Protein product: CATSDLRDYTF.

This sequence joins TRBV29-1 and TRBJ2-1; D is possibly TRBD2 (5 bases). The CDR3 loop spans 16 amino acids. Germline assignment: CDR1 SQVTM and CDR2 ANQGSEA. V lost 3 bases, J lost 1 base, and 16 bases lay in between. CDR3 region: CSVDNRGTYSYNEQFF. DNA for the CDR3: TGCAGCGTTGATAACCGGGGAACCTATTCCTACAATGAGCAGTTCTTC.

This clonotype has just a few counts. The chain employs TRBV9 and TRBJ1-2; D is ambiguous. Trimming stripped 3 bases from V and 8 bases from J, with 17 bases between. The CDR3 totals 14 residues. Germline V gene data show CDR1 as SGDLS and CDR2 as YYNGEE. The chain's CDR3 is CASSALGTSPGYTF. The CDR3 DNA reads as TGTGCCAGCAGCGCCCTGGGAACTTCACCCGGCTACACCTTC.

Ten or more counts support this clonotype. The CDR3 protein is CASSLEVDTEAFF. The DNA for the CDR3 is TGCGCCAGCAGCTTGGAAGTTGACACTGAAGCTTTCTTT. V and J are TRBV5-1 and TRBJ1-1; D is unresolved. V dropped 0 bases and J dropped 3 bases, with 6 bases sitting between them. This CDR3 region has 13 residues. Germline lookup yields CDR1 SGHRS and CDR2 YFSETQ.

CDR3 sequence (DNA): TGCGCCAGCAGCGCGACAGGGAACACTGAAGCTTTCTTT. It yields the protein CASSATGNTEAFF. The chain employs TRBV5-1 and TRBJ1-1, with D possibly being TRBD1 (6 bases). CDR1 is SGHRS and CDR2 is YFSETQ in the germline V gene. Trimming removed 4 bases from V and 1 base from J, with 8 bases in between. This CDR3 region has 13 residues.

The sample holds a few counts of this clonotype. CDR3 region: CASSLLAGADSYEQYF. The CDR3 bases are TGTGCCAGCAGTCTCTTAGCGGGAGCTGATTCCTACGAGCAGTACTTC. The chain uses TRBV7-2 and TRBJ2-7, with TRBD2 matching 9 bases. Germline-derived CDR1 and CDR2 are SGHTA and FQGNSA. This CDR3 contains 16 residues. The V gene end was trimmed by 6 bases and the J gene end by 1 base; junction bases not matched to a gene: 10.

This clonotype has a handful of counts. V gene TRBV7-2 combines with J gene TRBJ2-7; D gene uncertain. The CDR3 consists of 14 residues. Germline assignment: CDR1 SGHTA and CDR2 FQGNSA. The V gene lost 1 base and the J gene lost 1 base, with 8 bases spanning the gap. In nucleotides, the CDR3 is TGTGCCAGCAGCTTAGGACTCAGTTCCTACGAGCAGTACTTC. It translates to CASSLGLSSYEQYF.

In its sample, this clonotype was seen many times. The gene calls are TRBV6-5 and TRBJ1-1; tentative D call: TRBD1 (6 bases). This CDR3 comprises 14 residues. Per germline, CDR1 MNHEY and CDR2 SVGAGI. The V and J ends lost 6 bases and 9 bases respectively, with 20 bases between them. The CDR3 DNA follows: TGTGCCAGCAGCGAGATGAGGGGGGAGCGCAAAGCTTTCTTT. Residues: CASSEMRGERKAFF.

Only a few counts were recorded for this clonotype. The chain employs TRBV5-1 and TRBJ2-2, with unresolved D. The germline V gene encodes CDR1 SGHRS and CDR2 YFSETQ. The CDR3 runs 16 residues. Deletions cut 4 bases from V and 1 base from J, with 14 bases between. The CDR3 region is CASSPISAGNTGELFF. The CDR3 DNA reads TGCGCCAGCAGCCCCATCTCAGCCGGGAACACCGGGGAGCTGTTTTTT.

This clonotype has only a few counts. The chain links TRBV5-1 to TRBJ1-6; possible D gene TRBD1, 6 bases. V was clipped by 5 bases and J by 6 bases, with 15 bases between them. The germline CDR1 and CDR2 sequences are SGHRS and YFSETQ. The CDR3 runs to 15 residues. CDR3 bases: TGCGCCAGCAGATTGAGGCCAGGGGCTAATTCACCCCTCCACTTT. As protein: CASRLRPGANSPLHF.

This clonotype was seen repeatedly, ten times or more. Being one base from a much bigger clone, this may be a read error. V gene TRBV20-1 combines with J gene TRBJ2-5; unclear D gene. The CDR3 has 12 residues. Germline V gene data show CDR1 as DFQATT and CDR2 as SNEGSKA (reference sequence). The DNA for the CDR3 is TGCAGGGCCGGACCCCGGGCAGAGACCCAGTACTTC. Its protein is CRAGPRAETQYF.

The J gene is TRBJ2-5, the V gene TRBV5-1, with D uncertain. CDR3 size: 12 residues. V was cut by 5 bases and J by 5 bases, with 10 bases left in between. From germline, CDR1 is SGHRS and CDR2 YFSETQ. The CDR3 loop is CASREIGETQYF. CDR3 in DNA: TGCGCCAGCAGAGAAATTGGGGAGACCCAGTACTTC.

In its sample, this clonotype was seen a few times. This chain uses TRBV12-3 or TRBV12-4 with TRBJ2-1, with a tentative D call TRBD2 (5 bases). The CDR3 totals 16 residues. Trimming took 5 bases from V and 6 from J, leaving 20 bases between them. This CDR3 reads CASSPGYDPRPNEQFF. CDR3 bases: TGTGCCAGCAGTCCGGGGTATGATCCGCGACCCAATGAGCAGTTCTTC.

The chain employs TRBV5-1 and TRBJ2-1; 9 bases align to TRBD1. With V trimmed by 3 bases and J by 10 bases, 14 bases remained unmatched. The CDR3 covers 16 residues. CDR1 is SGHRS, CDR2 YFSETQ, per germline. The CDR3 loop reads CASSSNTGGGPWEQFF. Here the CDR3 DNA reads TGCGCCAGCAGCTCTAATACAGGGGGCGGTCCCTGGGAGCAGTTCTTC.

This clonotype was recorded once. At one of its ends the junction is not consistent with the germline gene, which may arise from a read error. V is TRBV20-1 and J is TRBJ1-2; D unclear. The CDR3 totals 12 residues. The germline V gene encodes CDR1 DFQATT and CDR2 SNEGSKA (reference sequence). The CDR3 sequence: CSRRASFGGCTF. The CDR3, as DNA: TGCAGTCGCCGGGCTAGTTTTGGTGGCTGCACCTTC.

In this sample, this clonotype turned up a few times. The chain combines TRBV11-1 with TRBJ1-1; a weak D match, TRBD1 (5 bases). Germline CDR1 reads SGHAT; CDR2 reads FQDESV (reference sequence). V dropped 5 bases and J dropped 4 bases, with 11 bases sitting between them. The CDR3 runs to 13 residues. The CDR3 DNA reads TGTGCCAGCAGCGTGACAGTGAGCACTGAAGCTTTCTTT. Translating gives CASSVTVSTEAFF. Together with reference TRBV11-1 and TRBJ1-1, the CDR3 gives the full variable domain: EAEVAQSPRYKITEKSQAVAFWCDPISGHATLYWYRQILGQGPELLVQFQDESVVDDSQLPKDRFSAERLKGVDSTLKIQPAELGDSAMYLCASSVTVSTEAFFGQGTRLTVV.

Comments on this clonotype: As the CDR3 is not closed by the conserved phenylalanine or tryptophan, this likely results from a read error. The chain couples TRBV10-3 to TRBJ1-2; D call uncertain. Trimming left V 6 bases short and J 8 bases short, with 13 bases between. CDR3 size: 12 residues. The germline V gene has CDR1 ENHRY and CDR2 SYGVKD. This CDR3 is CAIRTVSEGYTL. DNA for the CDR3: TGTGCCATCAGGACGGTCTCTGAGGGCTACACCCTC.

This clonotype has at least ten counts. The chain is built from TRBV29-1 and TRBJ2-2; D may be TRBD1 (5 bases). The CDR3 has 13 residues. From germline, CDR1 is SQVTM and CDR2 ANQGSEA. V was trimmed by 8 bases and J by 0 bases, leaving 10 bases between them. The CDR3 region is CSTRTSNTGELFF. The CDR3 DNA reads TGCAGCACCCGGACATCGAACACCGGGGAGCTGTTTTTT.

The rearrangement links TRBV12-3 or TRBV12-4 to TRBJ2-4; D is undetermined. V was shortened by 1 base and J by 7 bases, with 8 bases between the two germline ends. The CDR3 contains 13 residues. The CDR3 sequence: CASSLGLRNIQYF. The CDR3 nucleotides read TGTGCCAGCAGTTTAGGTTTGAGGAACATTCAGTACTTC.

This clonotype was found a few times. This may come from a read error, since a much larger clone is one base off. This sequence joins TRBV6-5 and TRBJ2-3, with D tentatively TRBD1 (6 bases). The germline gives CDR1 MNHEY, CDR2 SVGAGI. The V end lost 6 bases, the J end lost 1 base, and 11 bases lay between the germline ends. This CDR3 has 14 amino acids. CDR3 DNA sequence: TGTGCCAGCAGAAGGACAGAGGGCACAGATACGCAGTATTTT. This gives the protein CASRRTEGTDTQYF.

Comment on this clonotype: A read error is possible here, since a much larger clone lies one base away. The V gene is TRBV7-8, the J gene TRBJ2-3, with 7 bases identical to TRBD2. CDR3 length: 14 amino acids. Losses at the gene ends were 11 bases for V and 2 bases for J; bases not matched to a gene: 10. Germline V gene lookup returns CDR1 SGHVS and CDR2 FQNEAQ. CDR3: CAGKNRDYTDTQYF. The CDR3 DNA reads as TGTGCCGGCAAAAACCGGGACTACACAGATACGCAGTATTTT.

The V call is TRBV7-2, the J call TRBJ2-1; TRBD2 agrees at 10 bases. CDR1 SGHTA and CDR2 FQGNSA come from the germline V gene. Trimming cost V 5 bases and J 7 bases; bases outside gene matches: 2. This CDR3 is built from 13 residues. For the CDR3, the DNA is TGTGCCAGCAGCACTAGCGGGGTGAATGAGCAGTTCTTC. It codes for CASSTSGVNEQFF.

This clonotype was picked up a small number of times. J is TRBJ2-1 and V is TRBV6-1; the D gene is possibly TRBD1 (5 bases). The CDR3 contains 14 residues. Germline CDR1 reads MNHNS; CDR2 reads SASEGT. Trimming took off 8 bases at V and 3 bases at J, with 14 bases between the two ends. The CDR3 coding sequence is TGTGCCAGCTGCCGACAGATATTCTACAATGAGCAGTTCTTC. Translating gives CASCRQIFYNEQFF.

The chain has TRBV12-3 or TRBV12-4 and TRBJ1-5; tentative D call: TRBD1 (5 bases). V lost 1 base and J lost 0, with 7 bases in between. CDR3 length equals 15 residues. In DNA form, the CDR3 reads TGTGCCAGCAGTTTAGGGGACGGTAGCAATCAGCCCCAGCATTTT. It specifies CASSLGDGSNQPQHF.

This clonotype was found a few times. This chain uses TRBV25-1 with TRBJ2-3; TRBD1 aligns across 8 bases. V lost 3 bases, J lost 1 base, and 3 bases stayed unmatched. Per the germline V gene, CDR1 is MGHDK and CDR2 is SYGVNS. This CDR3 is 15 amino acids long. CDR3 nucleotides: TGTGCCAGCAGTGACGACAGGGGACGCACAGATACGCAGTATTTT. Protein sequence: CASSDDRGRTDTQYF.

On this clonotype itself: A much larger clonotype is one base distant, so this may be a read error. The J gene is TRBJ1-6, the V gene TRBV18, with D uncertain. Trimming pared 5 bases from V and 7 bases from J, leaving 9 bases between. The CDR3 has 13 residues. Per the germline V gene, CDR1 is KGHSH and CDR2 is LQKENI. The CDR3 here is CASSYDRNSPLHF. CDR3 nucleotide sequence: TGTGCCAGCTCATACGATCGGAATTCACCCCTCCACTTT.

A few counts support this clonotype. The chain uses TRBV5-1 and TRBJ2-1; tentative D call: TRBD2 (6 bases). CDR1 SGHRS and CDR2 YFSETQ come from the germline V gene. The V end lost 7 bases, the J end lost 6 bases, and 23 bases lay between the germline ends. This CDR3 spans 16 amino acids. CDR3 amino acids: CASLSGGGAGTNEQFF. DNA of the CDR3: TGCGCCAGCCTCTCGGGCGGAGGGGCAGGAACCAATGAGCAGTTCTTC.

This clonotype appeared a few times. The J gene is TRBJ2-5, the V gene TRBV5-4; possible D gene TRBD1, 6 bases. The CDR3 is made up of 15 amino acids. In germline, CDR1 is SGHNT, CDR2 YYREEE (reference sequence). V lost 4 bases and J lost 0, with 13 bases in between. Here the CDR3 reads CASSPYRDNQETQYF. The CDR3 DNA is TGTGCCAGCAGCCCCTACCGGGACAACCAAGAGACCCAGTACTTC.

Comments on this clonotype: A much larger clone lies a single base off, so this may be a read error. The chain recombines TRBV6-5 with TRBJ2-6; 7 bases map to TRBD2. The length of the CDR3 is 17 residues. Germline V gene data show CDR1 as MNHEY and CDR2 as SVGAGI. V was pared by 5 bases and J by 2 bases, with 9 bases of the junction left unmatched. CDR3 protein: CASSPMRGSPGANVLTF. The CDR3 bases are TGTGCCAGCAGTCCAATGCGGGGGTCCCCTGGGGCCAACGTCCTGACTTTC.

This clonotype has ten or more counts. The chain couples TRBV3-1 to TRBJ1-1, with 7 bases lining up with TRBD1. The ends lost 4 bases at V and 3 bases at J; junction bases unmatched: 14. Germline V CDR1 and CDR2: LGHDT, YNNKEL (reference sequence). The CDR3 has 17 amino acids. The CDR3 DNA sequence: TGTGCCAGCAGCCCTCCTCCATCGACAGGGAGGGACACTGAAGCTTTCTTT. Protein sequence: CASSPPPSTGRDTEAFF.